Each of the 20 T cell receptor beta chains below was sequenced from the same sample in a study of T cell repertoires in cytomegalovirus infection. One entry per CDR3 protein, called by TCRdb with MiXCR from the reads. The sample carries some 600,000 distinct CDR3 sequences, less than 25% recorded once. The sequenced sample was CD8+ T cells from PBMCs. These receptors were taken from a human donor in good health (CMV status not recorded). Some clones in this sample may be carry-over from other donors' samples.

The chain employs TRBV6-8 and TRBJ2-5; possibly TRBD1 or TRBD2 for D (6 bases each). The ends were cut back, 5 bases at V and 5 bases at J, with 15 bases in the middle. The length of the CDR3 is 14 residues. Germline V gene lookup returns CDR1 MNHGY and CDR2 SAAAGT. As DNA, the CDR3 is TGTGCCAGCAGTCTCGGGGGCCTTAAGGAGACCCAGTACTTC. Translating it yields CASSLGGLKETQYF.

V and J are TRBV29-1 and TRBJ1-2; D uncertain. Trimming took off 4 bases at V and 6 bases at J, with 15 bases between the two ends. The CDR3 extends over 13 amino acids. Germline CDR1 is SQVTM and CDR2 is ANQGSEA. In nucleotides, the CDR3 is TGCAGCGTTGCCCTCGTCCTTACGGATGGCTACACCTTC. Its protein is CSVALVLTDGYTF.

This clonotype was counted between two and nine times. The V call is TRBV27, the J call TRBJ1-4; 7 bases fit TRBD1. There are 14 residues in the CDR3. Germline-derived CDR1 and CDR2 are MNHEY and SMNVEV (reference sequence). Germline trimming cut 3 bases from V and 10 bases from J; bases unmatched to any gene: 8. DNA for the CDR3: TGTGCCAGCAGTTTCGGGACAGCTGCAGGAAAACTGTTTTTT. It specifies CASSFGTAAGKLFF. Supplemented by reference TRBV27 and TRBJ1-4, the full variable domain reads EAQVTQNPRYLITVTGKKLTVTCSQNMNHEYMSWYRQDPGLGLRQIYYSMNVEVTDKGDVPEGYKVSRKEKRNFPLILESPSPNQTSLYFCASSFGTAAGKLFFGSGTQLSVL.

This clonotype was found a few times. V usage is TRBV13 and J usage is TRBJ2-5; D perhaps matches TRBD1 (5 bases). Trimming cost V 2 bases and J 4 bases, with 11 bases left between them. The CDR3 has 14 residues. The germline V gene has CDR1 PRHDT and CDR2 FYEKMQ (reference sequence). CDR3: CASSLRQLGETQYF. The CDR3 DNA sequence: TGTGCCAGCAGCTTAAGACAGCTGGGAGAGACCCAGTACTTC.

A note on this clonotype: A clone one base away is much larger, so this may be a read error. The chain links TRBV6-6 to TRBJ2-1, with TRBD1 identical over 7 bases. Germline CDR1 and CDR2: MNHNY and SVGAGI (reference sequence). Trimming at V came to 1 base and at J to 8 bases, leaving 8 bases not matched to a gene. The CDR3 is 15 amino acids. In DNA, the CDR3 is TGTGCCAGCAGTTACTGGCAGGGGGACGTCGATGAGCAGTTCTTC. Its protein is CASSYWQGDVDEQFF.

V usage is TRBV27 and J usage is TRBJ2-7; 7 bases are shared with TRBD1. V trimming: 5 bases; J trimming: 2 bases; junction bases outside the gene matches: 6. Germline CDR1 and CDR2: MNHEY and SMNVEV (reference sequence). CDR3 length equals 14 residues. CDR3 sequence reads: CASSVTGDAYEQYV. DNA of the CDR3: TGTGCCAGCAGTGTCACAGGGGATGCCTACGAGCAGTACGTC.

The rearrangement uses TRBV28 and TRBJ2-1; tentatively, D is TRBD1 (6 bases). The CDR3 runs to 12 residues. The V end was cut by 6 bases, the J end by 8 bases, with 11 bases between. Germline V lookup: CDR1 MDHEN, CDR2 SYDVKM. The CDR3 sequence: CASSQGFDEQFF. The CDR3 nucleotides are TGTGCCAGCAGCCAGGGGTTCGATGAGCAGTTCTTC. The complete variable domain, with remaining parts taken from reference TRBV28 and TRBJ2-1, reads DVKVTQSSRYLVKRTGEKVFLECVQDMDHENMFWYRQDPGLGLRLIYFSYDVKMKEKGDIPEGYSVSREKKERFSLILESASTNQTSMYLCASSQGFDEQFFGPGTRLTVL.

This rearrangement joins TRBV29-1 to TRBJ1-2; D is undetermined. CDR1 and CDR2 from the germline V gene are SQVTM and ANQGSEA. Deletions cut 3 bases from V and 7 bases from J, with 9 bases between. There are 11 residues in the CDR3. This chain's CDR3 is CSVEGGGGYTF. The DNA for the CDR3 is TGCAGCGTTGAGGGCGGCGGTGGCTACACCTTC.

The chain employs TRBV19 and TRBJ1-5, with D tentatively TRBD1 (6 bases). This CDR3 is 14 amino acids long. Trimming left V 5 bases short and J 7 bases short, with 15 bases between. Germline loops: CDR1 LNHDA, CDR2 SQIVND (reference sequence). The CDR3 spells CASSVTGAGQPQHF. The CDR3 coding sequence is TGTGCCAGTAGTGTGACAGGAGCGGGACAGCCCCAGCATTTT.

The CDR3 spells CASTFRGGQYF. In nucleotides, the CDR3 is TGTGCCAGCACTTTTCGGGGGGGCCAGTACTTC. This chain joins TRBV28 and TRBJ2-5; 8 bases fit TRBD2. V lost 7 bases and J lost 10; bases outside the gene matches: 5. The V gene's germline CDR1 is MDHEN and CDR2 SYDVKM. This CDR3 region has 11 residues.

A remark on this clonotype: At one of its ends the junction is not consistent with the germline gene, which may arise from a read error. The rearrangement joins TRBV19 to TRBJ1-1; D ambiguous. Germline CDR1 and CDR2: LNHDA and SQIVND (reference sequence). There are 14 residues in the CDR3. CDR3 bases: TGTGTCAGTAGCGCAGGAGACAAGAACACTGAAGCTTTCTTT. Translated, it gives CVSSAGDKNTEAFF.

This clonotype was detected a few times. The chain couples TRBV4-2 to TRBJ1-1, with D perhaps TRBD1 (5 bases). Looked up from germline, CDR1 is LGHNA and CDR2 is YNFKEQ. The V end lost 0 bases, the J end lost 6 bases, and 20 bases lay between the germline ends. The CDR3 has 17 residues. The CDR3 reads CASSQDFGGPSVSEAFF. The CDR3 DNA reads as TGTGCCAGCAGCCAAGATTTTGGGGGACCCAGCGTCTCTGAAGCTTTCTTT.

The V and J genes are TRBV7-9 and TRBJ2-5; tentative D call: TRBD1 (6 bases). Germline-derived CDR1 and CDR2 are SEHNR and FQNEAQ (reference sequence). Trimming cost V 4 bases and J 0 bases, with 15 bases left between them. The CDR3 length is 16 residues. The CDR3 region is CASSSRQAIHQETQYF. In nucleotides, the CDR3 is TGTGCCAGCAGCTCCAGACAGGCCATCCACCAAGAGACCCAGTACTTC.

The sample holds many counts of this clonotype. V and J are TRBV14 and TRBJ2-2; D tentatively reads TRBD1 or TRBD2 (5 bases each). The CDR3 length is 12 residues. Trimming stripped 3 bases from V and 6 bases from J, with 5 bases between. The germline V gene has CDR1 SGHDN and CDR2 FVKESK. CDR3 nucleotide sequence: TGTGCCAGCAGCCAGGGGGCCGGGGAGCTGTTTTTT. It encodes CASSQGAGELFF.

The rearrangement joins TRBV10-3 to TRBJ1-5; D gene uncertain. The germline CDR1 and CDR2 sequences are ENHRY and SYGVKD. Deletions cut 2 bases from V and 3 bases from J, with 5 bases between. This CDR3 region has 13 residues. DNA for the CDR3: TGTGCCATCAGTGAGACAGACAATCAGCCCCAGCATTTT. It specifies CAISETDNQPQHF.

The chain combines TRBV25-1 with TRBJ1-1, with 7 nucleotides matching TRBD1. J gave up 4 bases and V 7 bases, and 6 bases lay outside the gene matches. The CDR3 extends over 13 amino acids. Per germline, CDR1 MGHDK and CDR2 SYGVNS. As DNA, the CDR3 is TGTGCCAGCACGCAGGGGGGTAGCACTGAAGCTTTCTTT. Its translation: CASTQGGSTEAFF.

The rearrangement links TRBV12-3 or TRBV12-4 to TRBJ2-3, with TRBD1 matching 7 bases. Germline trimming cut 3 bases from V and 2 bases from J; bases unmatched to any gene: 11. CDR3 length equals 17 residues. The CDR3 sequence is CASSFGTELEDTDTQYF. CDR3 sequence (DNA): TGTGCCAGCAGTTTTGGGACAGAGCTAGAGGACACAGATACGCAGTATTTT.

This clonotype was counted a few times. The CDR3 coding sequence is TGTGCCAGCAGCCACGGACAGTTACCCTCTGGGGCCAACGTCCTGACTTTC. Translating gives CASSHGQLPSGANVLTF. The chain combines TRBV9 with TRBJ2-6, with D possibly being TRBD1 (6 bases). V was shortened by 4 bases and J by 0 bases, with 14 bases between the two germline ends. The CDR3 sequence is 17 residues long. Germline CDR1 SGDLS, CDR2 YYNGEE.

This clonotype was seen more than once but under ten times. The chain combines TRBV7-3 with TRBJ2-2; a weak D match, TRBD1 (6 bases). This CDR3 is built from 16 residues. V shed 5 bases and J shed 1 base, with 14 bases lying between them. Looked up from germline, CDR1 is SGHTA and CDR2 is FQGTGA. DNA of the CDR3: TGTGCCAGCAGCGTGACAGGACGCCAGAACACCGGGGAGCTGTTTTTT. Protein product: CASSVTGRQNTGELFF.

This chain connects TRBV19 to TRBJ1-1; 9 bases map to TRBD1. CDR3 length equals 14 residues. The trim removed 7 bases at V and 4 bases at J, leaving 7 bases unmatched. Germline CDR1 is LNHDA and CDR2 is SQIVND (reference sequence). The CDR3 DNA is TGTGCCAGTAACCCGGACAGGGGAGTCACTGAAGCTTTCTTT. As protein: CASNPDRGVTEAFF.